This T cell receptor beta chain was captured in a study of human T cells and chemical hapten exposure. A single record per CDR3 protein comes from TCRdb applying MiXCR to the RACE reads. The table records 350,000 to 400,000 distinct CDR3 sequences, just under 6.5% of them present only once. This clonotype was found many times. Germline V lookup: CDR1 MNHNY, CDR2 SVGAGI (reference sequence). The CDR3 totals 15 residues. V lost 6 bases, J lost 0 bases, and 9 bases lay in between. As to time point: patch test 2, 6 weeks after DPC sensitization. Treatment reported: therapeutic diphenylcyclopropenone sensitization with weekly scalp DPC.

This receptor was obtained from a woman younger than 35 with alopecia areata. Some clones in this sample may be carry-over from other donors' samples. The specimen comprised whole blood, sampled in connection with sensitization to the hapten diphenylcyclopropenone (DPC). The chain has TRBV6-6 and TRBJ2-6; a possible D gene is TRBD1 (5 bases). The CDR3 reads CASSLDSSGANVLTF. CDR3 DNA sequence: TGTGCCAGCAGCCTCGACAGCTCTGGGGCCAACGTCCTGACTTTC.